These T cell receptor beta chains were read from a single sample in a study of T-cell reconstitution after alpha-beta-depleted transplantation in children. MiXCR, applied by TCRdb to the PCR reads, yields one record per CDR3 protein. The data hold fewer than 35,000 distinct CDR3 sequences, with roughly 6% observed a single time. Here the sequenced sample was PBMCs, mostly from graft donor cells, taken 180 days after TCRalphabeta/CD19-depleted stem cell transplant. The receptors shown here come from a male patient aged 10 to 17 who had a stem cell transplant for acute myeloid leukemia, so the T cells may come from the graft donor. CDR3s include the opening cysteine and the closing phenylalanine or tryptophan. Each record gives: J gene, V gene, CDR3 protein.

j_gene: TRBJ2-5; v_gene: TRBV4-2; CDR3aa: CASSQDIAGGQETQYF
j_gene: TRBJ1-1; v_gene: TRBV10-3; CDR3aa: CAISGGTGRSNTEAFF
j_gene: TRBJ2-3; v_gene: TRBV3-1; CDR3aa: CATSDGRPLLSTDTQYF
j_gene: TRBJ2-3; v_gene: TRBV3-1; CDR3aa: CASSLRDTQYF
j_gene: TRBJ2-2; v_gene: TRBV6-2/TRBV6-3; CDR3aa: CASSYSLQGNGLFF
j_gene: TRBJ2-1; v_gene: TRBV20-1; CDR3aa: CSAEDRGDSNEQFF
j_gene: TRBJ2-1; v_gene: TRBV5-1; CDR3aa: CASSGTGRLDNEQFF
j_gene: TRBJ2-1; v_gene: TRBV28; CDR3aa: CASSRSGGLYNEQFF
j_gene: TRBJ2-7; v_gene: TRBV5-6; CDR3aa: CASSEKGQGADYEQYF
j_gene: TRBJ2-1; v_gene: TRBV5-1; CDR3aa: CASSLAGDNEQFF
j_gene: TRBJ2-7; v_gene: TRBV7-2; CDR3aa: CASSSGRGRAYEQYF
j_gene: TRBJ2-7; v_gene: TRBV28; CDR3aa: CASSFRATGAEQYF
j_gene: TRBJ2-1; v_gene: TRBV27; CDR3aa: CASSKPGTVYNEQFF
j_gene: TRBJ1-5; v_gene: TRBV6-5; CDR3aa: CASSSLSRLGDQPQHF
j_gene: TRBJ2-6; v_gene: TRBV30; CDR3aa: CAWTSFFQRADSGANVLTF
j_gene: TRBJ1-2; v_gene: TRBV7-9; CDR3aa: CASSPGTGYGYTF
j_gene: TRBJ2-6; v_gene: TRBV7-6; CDR3aa: CASSLVSTSGRAGANVLTF
j_gene: TRBJ2-1; v_gene: TRBV7-9; CDR3aa: CATRPGLGPIEQFF
j_gene: TRBJ2-5; v_gene: TRBV7-2; CDR3aa: CASSQNPPQTQYF
j_gene: TRBJ2-1; v_gene: TRBV27; CDR3aa: CASSSRGQWAF
j_gene: TRBJ1-1; v_gene: TRBV9; CDR3aa: CASSAFDRGATEAFF
j_gene: TRBJ2-5; v_gene: TRBV20-1; CDR3aa: CSARSWREGQETQYF
j_gene: TRBJ1-2; v_gene: TRBV7-7; CDR3aa: CASSPIVRGTGYGYTF
j_gene: TRBJ1-5; v_gene: TRBV18; CDR3aa: CASSPVQENQPQHF
j_gene: TRBJ2-1; v_gene: TRBV20-1; CDR3aa: CSAARSGFYNEQFF
j_gene: TRBJ2-1; v_gene: TRBV5-1; CDR3aa: CASSLGRYTLDEQFF
j_gene: TRBJ2-5; v_gene: TRBV20-1; CDR3aa: CSARDSPTKTQYF
j_gene: TRBJ1-5; v_gene: TRBV20-1; CDR3aa: CSARDGTGLYSNQPQHF
j_gene: TRBJ2-5; v_gene: TRBV7-2; CDR3aa: CASSSGGTQYF
j_gene: TRBJ2-7; v_gene: TRBV2; CDR3aa: CASSGTEIYEQYF
j_gene: TRBJ1-1; v_gene: TRBV24-1; CDR3aa: CATSEGLGAAFF
j_gene: TRBJ1-2; v_gene: TRBV30; CDR3aa: CAWTAPRGIGYTF
j_gene: TRBJ2-1; v_gene: TRBV19; CDR3aa: CASSIQSSYNEQFF
j_gene: TRBJ1-2; v_gene: TRBV29-1; CDR3aa: CSVERRNYGYTF
j_gene: TRBJ2-1; v_gene: TRBV6-5; CDR3aa: CASSYSASGSSNEQFF
j_gene: TRBJ2-1; v_gene: TRBV19; CDR3aa: CASSPSAGGARDREQFF
j_gene: TRBJ2-1; v_gene: TRBV7-3; CDR3aa: CASSLAGDYNEQFF
j_gene: TRBJ1-1; v_gene: TRBV5-6; CDR3aa: CASSPGTGVGNTEAFF
j_gene: TRBJ2-1; v_gene: TRBV6-5; CDR3aa: CASSYSMGTSGPNEQFF
j_gene: TRBJ2-1; v_gene: TRBV7-2; CDR3aa: CASSLNGFGLAEDNEQFF
j_gene: TRBJ1-2; v_gene: TRBV5-1; CDR3aa: CASSLVGDGYTF
j_gene: TRBJ2-7; v_gene: TRBV11-2; CDR3aa: CASSLGLAGVYEQYF
j_gene: TRBJ2-3; v_gene: TRBV4-1; CDR3aa: CASSQDLGLAGYSSSTDTQYF
j_gene: TRBJ2-7; v_gene: TRBV7-2; CDR3aa: CASSPRPGALYEQYF
j_gene: TRBJ1-5; v_gene: TRBV29-1; CDR3aa: CSVETENQPQHF
j_gene: TRBJ2-5; v_gene: TRBV11-2; CDR3aa: CASSFQAGGLKETQYF
j_gene: TRBJ1-3; v_gene: TRBV30; CDR3aa: CAWSPQNTIYF
j_gene: TRBJ2-7; v_gene: TRBV28; CDR3aa: CASRYGGRTGEQYF
j_gene: TRBJ2-7; v_gene: TRBV7-2; CDR3aa: CASSLIDEQYF
j_gene: TRBJ2-5; v_gene: TRBV5-1; CDR3aa: CASSRDQGETQYF
j_gene: TRBJ2-3; v_gene: TRBV4-1; CDR3aa: CASSHTAGRDTDTQYF
j_gene: TRBJ2-2; v_gene: TRBV28; CDR3aa: CASNGGGTGELFF